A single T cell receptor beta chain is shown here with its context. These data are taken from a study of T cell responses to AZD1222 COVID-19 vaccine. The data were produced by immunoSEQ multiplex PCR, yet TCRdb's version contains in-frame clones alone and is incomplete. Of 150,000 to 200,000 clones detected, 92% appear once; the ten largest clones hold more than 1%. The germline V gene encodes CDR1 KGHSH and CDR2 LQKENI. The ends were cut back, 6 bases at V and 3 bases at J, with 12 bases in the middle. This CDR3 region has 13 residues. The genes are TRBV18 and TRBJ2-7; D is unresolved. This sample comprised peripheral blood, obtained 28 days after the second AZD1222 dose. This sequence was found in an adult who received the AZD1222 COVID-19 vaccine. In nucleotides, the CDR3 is TGTGCCAGCTCTGACGGAAAAGACTACGAGCAGTACTTC. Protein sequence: CASSDGKDYEQYF.